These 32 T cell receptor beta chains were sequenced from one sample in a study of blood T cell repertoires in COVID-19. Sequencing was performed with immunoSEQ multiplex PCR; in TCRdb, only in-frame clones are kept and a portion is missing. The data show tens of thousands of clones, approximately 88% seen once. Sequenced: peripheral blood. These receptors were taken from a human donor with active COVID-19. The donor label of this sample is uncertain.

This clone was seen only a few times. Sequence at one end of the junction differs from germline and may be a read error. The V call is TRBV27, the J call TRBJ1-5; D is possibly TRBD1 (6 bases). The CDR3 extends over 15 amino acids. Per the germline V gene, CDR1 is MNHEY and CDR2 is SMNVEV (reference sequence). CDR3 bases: TGTGTCAGCAGTCCCCGGGACACGCTTTTTCAGCCCCAGCATTTT. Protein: CVSSPRDTLFQPQHF.

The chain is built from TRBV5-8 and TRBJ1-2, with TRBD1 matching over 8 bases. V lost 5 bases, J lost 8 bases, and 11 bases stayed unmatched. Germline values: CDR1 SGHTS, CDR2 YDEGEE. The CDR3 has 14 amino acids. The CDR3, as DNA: TGTGCCAGCAGGGACAGGGTTACCTTGATAGGCTACACCTTC. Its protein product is CASRDRVTLIGYTF.

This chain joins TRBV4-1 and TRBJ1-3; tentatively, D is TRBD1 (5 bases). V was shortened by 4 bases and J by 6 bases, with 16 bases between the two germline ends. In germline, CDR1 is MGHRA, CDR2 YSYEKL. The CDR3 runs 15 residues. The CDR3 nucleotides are TGCGCCAGCAGCCGCGGGGTGCCCAGGGAAAACACCATATATTTT. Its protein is CASSRGVPRENTIYF.

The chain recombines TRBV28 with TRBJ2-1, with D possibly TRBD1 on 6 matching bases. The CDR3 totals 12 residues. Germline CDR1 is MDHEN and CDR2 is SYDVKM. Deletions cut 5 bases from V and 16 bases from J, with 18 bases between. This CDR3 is CASSLGGHPSFF. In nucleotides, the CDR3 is TGTGCCAGCAGTCTTGGGGGACATCCCTCTTTCTTC.

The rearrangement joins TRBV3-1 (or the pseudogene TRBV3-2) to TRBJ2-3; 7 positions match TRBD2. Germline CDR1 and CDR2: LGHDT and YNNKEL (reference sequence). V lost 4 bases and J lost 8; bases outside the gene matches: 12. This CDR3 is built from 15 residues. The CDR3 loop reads CASSPWFAGVPTQYF. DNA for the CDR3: TGTGCCAGCAGCCCTTGGTTCGCGGGAGTACCTACGCAGTATTTT.

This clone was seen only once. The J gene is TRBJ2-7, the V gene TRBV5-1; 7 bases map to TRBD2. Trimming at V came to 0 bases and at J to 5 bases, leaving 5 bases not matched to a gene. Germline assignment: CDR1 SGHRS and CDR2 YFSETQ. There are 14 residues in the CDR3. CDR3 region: CASSLAGGRNEQYF. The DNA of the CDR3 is TGCGCCAGCAGCTTGGCGGGAGGTCGGAACGAGCAGTACTTC.

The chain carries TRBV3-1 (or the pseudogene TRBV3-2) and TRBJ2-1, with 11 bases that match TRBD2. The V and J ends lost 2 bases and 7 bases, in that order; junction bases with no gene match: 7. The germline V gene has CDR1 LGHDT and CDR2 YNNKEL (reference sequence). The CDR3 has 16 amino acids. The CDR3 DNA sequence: TGTGCCAGCAGCCAACCCTATAGCGGGAGGGAAAATGAGCAGTTCTTC. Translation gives CASSQPYSGRENEQFF.

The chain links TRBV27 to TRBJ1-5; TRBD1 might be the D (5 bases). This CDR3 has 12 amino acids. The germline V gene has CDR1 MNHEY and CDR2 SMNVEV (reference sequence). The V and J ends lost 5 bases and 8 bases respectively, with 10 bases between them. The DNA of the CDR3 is TGTGCCAGCAGTCCGGGAGGGGAGCCCCAGCATTTT. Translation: CASSPGGEPQHF.

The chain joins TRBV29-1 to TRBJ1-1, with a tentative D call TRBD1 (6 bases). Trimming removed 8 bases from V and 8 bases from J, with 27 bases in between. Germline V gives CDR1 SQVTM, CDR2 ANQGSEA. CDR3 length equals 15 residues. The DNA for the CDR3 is TGCAGCCCGACCGTGCGCAGGGCTGGGCAGGGGGAAGCTTTCTTT. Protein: CSPTVRRAGQGEAFF.

The chain's CDR3 is CASSFSGSGGELFF. The CDR3 nucleotides are TGCGCCAGCAGCTTCAGCGGGAGCGGCGGGGAGCTGTTTTTT. V gene TRBV5-1 combines with J gene TRBJ2-2; TRBD2 agrees at 8 bases. V was pared by 2 bases and J by 7 bases, with 4 bases of the junction left unmatched. There are 14 residues in the CDR3. Germline CDR1 and CDR2: SGHRS and YFSETQ.

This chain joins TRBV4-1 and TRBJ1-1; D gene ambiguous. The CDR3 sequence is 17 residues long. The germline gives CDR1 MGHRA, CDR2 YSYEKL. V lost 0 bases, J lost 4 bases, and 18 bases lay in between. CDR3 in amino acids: CASSQDHSQDLPTEAFF. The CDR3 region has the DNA TGCGCCAGCAGCCAAGATCACAGCCAAGATCTCCCCACTGAAGCTTTCTTT.

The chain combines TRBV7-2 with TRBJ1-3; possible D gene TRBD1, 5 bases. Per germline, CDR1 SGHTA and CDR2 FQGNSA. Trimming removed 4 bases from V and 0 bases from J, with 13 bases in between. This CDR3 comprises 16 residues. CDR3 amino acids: CASSWGPLSSGNTIYF. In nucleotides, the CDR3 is TGTGCCAGCAGCTGGGGCCCCTTATCCTCTGGAAACACCATATATTTT.

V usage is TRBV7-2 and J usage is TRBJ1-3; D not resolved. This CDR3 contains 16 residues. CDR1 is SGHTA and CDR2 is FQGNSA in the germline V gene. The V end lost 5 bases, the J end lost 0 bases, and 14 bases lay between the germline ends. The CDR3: CASSRERWSSGNTIYF. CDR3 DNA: TGTGCCAGCAGCCGGGAAAGGTGGAGCTCTGGAAACACCATATATTTT. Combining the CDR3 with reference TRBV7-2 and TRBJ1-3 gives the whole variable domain GAGVSQSPSNKVTEKGKDVELRCDPISGHTALYWYRQSLGQGLEFLIYFQGNSAPDKSGLPSDRFSAERTGGSVSTLTIQRTQQEDSAVYLCASSRERWSSGNTIYFGEGSWLTVV.

The CDR3 is CASSFGQGIQSYEQYF. CDR3 nucleotide sequence: TGTGCCAGCAGTTTTGGACAGGGGATTCAGAGCTACGAGCAGTACTTC. The chain has TRBV6-2 or TRBV6-3 and TRBJ2-7, with 9 positions matching TRBD1. This CDR3 comprises 16 residues. V shed 4 bases, J shed 3 bases, and the junction held 10 bases outside the gene matches. The germline V gene has CDR1 MNHEY and CDR2 SVGEGT.

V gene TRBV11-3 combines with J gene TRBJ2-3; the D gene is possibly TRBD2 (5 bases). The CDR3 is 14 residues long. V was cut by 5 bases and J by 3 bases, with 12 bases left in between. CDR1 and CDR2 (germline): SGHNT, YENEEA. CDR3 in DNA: TGTGCCAGCAGCCCCCGGCGAGGGACAGATACGCAGTATTTT. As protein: CASSPRRGTDTQYF.

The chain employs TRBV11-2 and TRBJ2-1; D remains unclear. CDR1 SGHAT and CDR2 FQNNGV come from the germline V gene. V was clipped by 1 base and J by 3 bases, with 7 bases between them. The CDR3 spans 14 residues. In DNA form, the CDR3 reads TGTGCCAGCAGCTTAGCGGGTAACTACAATGAGCAGTTCTTC. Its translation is CASSLAGNYNEQFF.

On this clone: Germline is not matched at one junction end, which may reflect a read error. As DNA, the CDR3 is TGCGCCAGCGGCTTGAGGCGGGAGTATGATGAGCAGTTCTTC. It codes for CASGLRREYDEQFF. The chain combines TRBV5-1 with TRBJ2-1; 7 bases map to TRBD2. CDR1 is SGHRS and CDR2 is YFSETQ in the germline V gene. The CDR3 is 14 residues long.

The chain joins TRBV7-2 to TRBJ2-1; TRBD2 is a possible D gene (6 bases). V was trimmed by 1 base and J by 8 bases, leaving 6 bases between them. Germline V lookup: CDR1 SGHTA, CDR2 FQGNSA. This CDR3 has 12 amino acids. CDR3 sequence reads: CASSLGDYEQFF. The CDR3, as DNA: TGTGCCAGCAGCTTAGGGGACTATGAGCAGTTCTTC.

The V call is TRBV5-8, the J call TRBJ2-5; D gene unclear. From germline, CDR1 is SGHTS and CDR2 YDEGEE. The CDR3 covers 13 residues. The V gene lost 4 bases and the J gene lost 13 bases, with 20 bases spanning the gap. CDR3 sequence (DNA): TGTGCCAGCAGCCGTCCCTCCCCGGGTAGGCTGTACTTC. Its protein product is CASSRPSPGRLYF.

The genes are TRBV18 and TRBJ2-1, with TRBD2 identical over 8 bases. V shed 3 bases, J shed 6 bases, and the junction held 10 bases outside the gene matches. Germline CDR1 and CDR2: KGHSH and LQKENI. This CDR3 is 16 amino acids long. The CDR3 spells CASSPQAGAFSNEQFF. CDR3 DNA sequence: TGTGCCAGCTCACCTCAAGCGGGAGCCTTTTCCAATGAGCAGTTCTTC. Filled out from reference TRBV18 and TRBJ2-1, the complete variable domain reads NAGVMQNPRHLVRRRGQEARLRCSPMKGHSHVYWYRQLPEEGLKFMVYLQKENIIDESGMPKERFSAEFPKEGPSILRIQQVVRGDSAAYFCASSPQAGAFSNEQFFGPGTRLTVL.

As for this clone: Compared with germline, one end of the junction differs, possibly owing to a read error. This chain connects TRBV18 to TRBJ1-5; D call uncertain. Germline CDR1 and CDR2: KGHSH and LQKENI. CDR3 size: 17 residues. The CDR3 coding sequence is TGTGCCAGCTCCCCACGAGGACGAGGGAACGGTGATCAGCCCCAGCATTTT. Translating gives CASSPRGRGNGDQPQHF.

The CDR3 region is CASSLYGDSEAYHEQFF. The CDR3 nucleotides are TGTGCCAGCAGCCTGTATGGTGACTCGGAAGCGTACCATGAGCAGTTCTTC. This chain links TRBV11-2 with TRBJ2-1; D is undetermined. CDR1 and CDR2 (germline): SGHAT, FQNNGV. CDR3 size: 17 residues. Between the trimmed V and J ends, which lost 5 bases and 8 bases, there was a span of 25 bases.

This chain's CDR3 is CASSGGQGGIGEQYF. The DNA of the CDR3 is TGTGCCAGCAGCGGGGGACAGGGGGGAATAGGCGAGCAGTACTTC. V gene TRBV9 combines with J gene TRBJ2-7, with 11 nucleotides matching TRBD1. Per germline, CDR1 SGDLS and CDR2 YYNGEE. With V trimmed by 3 bases and J by 6 bases, 8 bases remained unmatched. The CDR3 consists of 15 residues.

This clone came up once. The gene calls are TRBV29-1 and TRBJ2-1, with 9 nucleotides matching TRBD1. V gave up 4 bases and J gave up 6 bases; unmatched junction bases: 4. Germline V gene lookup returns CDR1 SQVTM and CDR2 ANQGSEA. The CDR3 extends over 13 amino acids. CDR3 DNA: TGCAGCGTTGGGGGGGGACAGGGCAATGAGCAGTTCTTC. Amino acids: CSVGGGQGNEQFF.

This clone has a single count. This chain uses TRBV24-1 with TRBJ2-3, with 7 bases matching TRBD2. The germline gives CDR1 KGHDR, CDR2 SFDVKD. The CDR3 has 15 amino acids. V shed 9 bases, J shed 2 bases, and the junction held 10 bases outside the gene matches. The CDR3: CATGGGSGTTDTQYF. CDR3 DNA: TGTGCCACCGGGGGAGGGAGCGGAACCACAGATACGCAGTATTTT.

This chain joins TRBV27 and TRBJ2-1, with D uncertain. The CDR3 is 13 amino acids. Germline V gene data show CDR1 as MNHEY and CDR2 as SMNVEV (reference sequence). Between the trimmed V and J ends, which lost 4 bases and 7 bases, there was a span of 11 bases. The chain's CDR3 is CASSSVGWNEQFF. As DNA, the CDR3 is TGTGCCAGCAGTTCGGTCGGGTGGAATGAGCAGTTCTTC.

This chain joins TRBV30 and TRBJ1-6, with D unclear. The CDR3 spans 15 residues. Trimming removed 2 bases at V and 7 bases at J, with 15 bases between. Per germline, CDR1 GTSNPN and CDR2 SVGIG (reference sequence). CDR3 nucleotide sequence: TGTGCCTGGAGTCCAGGTGGAGGTAGAAATTCACCCCTCCACTTT. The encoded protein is CAWSPGGGRNSPLHF.

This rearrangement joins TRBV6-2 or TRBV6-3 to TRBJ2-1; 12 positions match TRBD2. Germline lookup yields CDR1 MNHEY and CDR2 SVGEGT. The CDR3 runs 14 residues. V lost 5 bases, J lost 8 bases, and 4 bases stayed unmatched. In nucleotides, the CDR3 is TGTGCCAGCAGTCAAGGACTAGCGGGATATGAGCAGTTCTTC. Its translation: CASSQGLAGYEQFF.

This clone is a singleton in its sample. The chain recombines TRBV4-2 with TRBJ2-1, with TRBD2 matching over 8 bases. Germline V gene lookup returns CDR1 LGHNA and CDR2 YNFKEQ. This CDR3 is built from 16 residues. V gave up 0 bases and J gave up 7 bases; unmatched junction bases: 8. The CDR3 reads CASSQDMTSEGNEQFF. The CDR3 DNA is TGTGCCAGCAGCCAAGATATGACTAGCGAGGGAAATGAGCAGTTCTTC.

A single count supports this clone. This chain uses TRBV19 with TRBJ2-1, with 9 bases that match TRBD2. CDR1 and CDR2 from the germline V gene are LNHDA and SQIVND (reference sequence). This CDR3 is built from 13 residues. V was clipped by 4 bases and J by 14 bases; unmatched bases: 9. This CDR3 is CASSTDSGRPKFF. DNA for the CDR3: TGTGCCAGTAGTACAGACAGCGGGAGGCCTAAGTTCTTC.

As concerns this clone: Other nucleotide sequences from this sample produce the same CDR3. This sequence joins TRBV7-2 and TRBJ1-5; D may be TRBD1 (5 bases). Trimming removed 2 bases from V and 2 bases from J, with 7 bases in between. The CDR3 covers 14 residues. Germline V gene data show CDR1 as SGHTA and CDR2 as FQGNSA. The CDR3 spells CASSLKGGNQPQHF. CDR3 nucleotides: TGTGCCAGCAGCTTAAAAGGGGGCAATCAGCCCCAGCATTTT. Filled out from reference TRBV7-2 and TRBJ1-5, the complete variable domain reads GAGVSQSPSNKVTEKGKDVELRCDPISGHTALYWYRQSLGQGLEFLIYFQGNSAPDKSGLPSDRFSAERTGGSVSTLTIQRTQQEDSAVYLCASSLKGGNQPQHFGDGTRLSIL.

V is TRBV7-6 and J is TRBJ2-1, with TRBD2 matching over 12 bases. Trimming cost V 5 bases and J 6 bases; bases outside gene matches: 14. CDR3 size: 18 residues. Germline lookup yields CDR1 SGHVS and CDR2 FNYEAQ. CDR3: CASSQSSTSGSLSNEQFF. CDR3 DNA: TGTGCCAGCAGCCAATCCTCGACTAGCGGGAGTCTCTCCAATGAGCAGTTCTTC.